The entry that follows covers one T cell receptor (beta chain) sequence. The data were obtained in a study of cytomegalovirus exposure and HLA in healthy donors. About the research overall: An early data release held tens of millions of unique TCRs from HLA-typed donors.

With 60 Vbeta and 13 Jbeta primers, the PCR was carried out. Original methodology: An analysis that came later counted 73 million or so unique TCR beta chains, roughly 11 million shared. Here immunoSEQ multiplex PCR was the method, and the copy in TCRdb shows in-frame clones only, minus some. The DNA was the basis for D and trimming; V, J and clone size are from that table. The table has 150,000 to 200,000 clones, more than 75% seen once. Germline V CDR1 and CDR2: SQVTM, ANQGSEA. The CDR3 is made up of 13 amino acids. V lost 6 bases and J lost 3, with 11 bases in between. Input material: PBMCs. The J gene is TRBJ1-4, the V gene TRBV29-1; the D gene is possibly TRBD1 (5 bases). The TCR was taken from a man aged 18 to 29 in good health and CMV-seropositive. The CDR3 region has the DNA TGCAGCGTGGCGACAGCATCTAATGAAAAACTGTTTTTT. Translated: CSVATASNEKLFF.